This T cell receptor (beta chain) was captured in a study of blood T cell repertoires in COVID-19. Study background: Some COVID-19 samples were acute and others convalescent; all came from the United States, Italy and Spain.

The V gene's germline CDR1 is SNHLY and CDR2 FYNNEI. The CDR3 contains 14 residues. The ends were cut back, 8 bases at V and 7 bases at J, with 18 bases in the middle. Per the original methods: Researchers report that nucleated cell counts were estimated from reference gene primer amplification. Method: immunoSEQ multiplex PCR; TCRdb's copy keeps in-frame clones and lacks some. That table gives V, J and clone size, and the DNA gave D and trimming. Of roughly 280,000 clones listed, 88% were seen once; the top ten hold around 3%. Specimen: PBMCs or T cells enriched from blood (not recorded which). The chain has TRBV2 and TRBJ2-1, with D uncertain. This receptor was taken from a woman aged 45-65 years who had recovered from COVID-19. CDR3 DNA sequence: TGTGCCAGCCAAATTCTACAGCTCAGGAATGAGCAGTTCTTC. Translated: CASQILQLRNEQFF.